Shown below are 30 T cell receptor beta chains from a single sample sequenced in a study of low-dose radiotherapy and immunotherapy resistance in tumors. Specified time point: before trial treatment. TRAV- and TRBV-specific primers, spanning alpha and beta chains, primed first-strand cDNA. Using a constant-region primer together with a V-primer adapter, TCRs were subjected to roughly 18 PCR cycles of amplification. Using its own MiXCR run on the reads, TCRdb lists one record per CDR3 protein. The sample has more than 85,000 distinct CDR3 sequences; more than 8.5% are singletons. The sequencing used PBMCs, collected before treatment. These receptors all come from a male donor with prostate cancer.

This clonotype appeared many times. The V gene is TRBV20-1, the J gene TRBJ2-1, with D tentatively TRBD2 (6 bases). The germline CDR1 and CDR2 sequences are DFQATT and SNEGSKA (reference sequence). Between the trimmed V and J ends, which lost 5 bases and 4 bases, there was a span of 18 bases. The length of the CDR3 is 15 residues. As DNA, the CDR3 is TGCAGTGCTGTAACCGAACGGGAGAGATACAATGAGCAGTTCTTC. Translated: CSAVTERERYNEQFF.

This clonotype was counted many times. The chain uses TRBV6-6 and TRBJ2-1; 8 positions agree with TRBD2. The CDR3 runs to 16 residues. Looked up from germline, CDR1 is MNHNY and CDR2 is SVGAGI (reference sequence). V lost 5 bases, J lost 6 bases, and 12 bases stayed unmatched. The CDR3 sequence is CASSEWVSGNVNEQFF. The DNA of the CDR3 is TGTGCCAGCAGTGAATGGGTTAGCGGGAACGTCAATGAGCAGTTCTTC.

The V gene is TRBV27, the J gene TRBJ2-3, with a possible D match to TRBD1 (7 bases). The V gene's germline CDR1 is MNHEY and CDR2 SMNVEV (reference sequence). V dropped 8 bases and J dropped 14 bases, with 17 bases sitting between them. The CDR3 length is 11 residues. The CDR3 sequence: CASVNRGGLYF. DNA for the CDR3: TGTGCCAGCGTCAACAGGGGAGGCTTGTATTTT.

This clonotype was seen at least ten times. The DNA of the CDR3 is TGTGCCTGGAGTAAGCCGCCGGTAGGGTTCACCGGGGAGCTGTTTTTT. This translates into CAWSKPPVGFTGELFF. The genes are TRBV30 and TRBJ2-2; D gene ambiguous. The germline CDR1 and CDR2 sequences are GTSNPN and SVGIG (reference sequence). The CDR3 covers 16 residues. Trimming pared 2 bases from V and 4 bases from J, leaving 17 bases between.

About this clonotype itself: The junction departs from germline at one end; a sequencing error may be responsible. V gene TRBV23-1 combines with J gene TRBJ2-1, with TRBD2 matching 10 bases. TRBV23-1 is annotated as an ORF whose role is uncertain. This CDR3 has 16 residues. This CDR3 is CASCQQAGGPCNEQFF. The CDR3 nucleotides are TGCGCCAGCTGTCAACAAGCGGGAGGGCCATGCAATGAGCAGTTCTTC.

This clonotype was observed at least ten times. DNA of the CDR3: TGTGCCAGCAGTGGACAGACCCAAGAGACCCAGTACTTC. This encodes CASSGQTQETQYF. This chain links TRBV28 with TRBJ2-5; D is perhaps TRBD1 (6 bases). Between the trimmed V and J ends, which lost 5 bases and 1 base, there was a span of 8 bases. This CDR3 contains 13 residues. Germline CDR1 reads MDHEN; CDR2 reads SYDVKM.

This clonotype was recorded at least ten times. The J gene is TRBJ2-7, the V gene TRBV7-2; 13 bases are shared with TRBD2. The CDR3 runs 16 residues. Trimming removed 4 bases from V and 4 bases from J; junction bases left unmatched: 7. The germline CDR1 and CDR2 sequences are SGHTA and FQGNSA. CDR3 amino acids: CASSSRTSGRIYEQYF. The DNA of the CDR3 is TGTGCCAGCAGCTCCCGGACTAGCGGGAGAATATACGAGCAGTACTTC.

This clonotype was picked up many times. The V gene is TRBV19, the J gene TRBJ2-3; TRBD1 matches 9 bases. The CDR3 spans 16 residues. V was clipped by 5 bases and J by 4 bases; unmatched bases: 10. Germline assignment: CDR1 LNHDA and CDR2 SQIVND (reference sequence). CDR3: CASSALTGGPADTQYF. CDR3 bases: TGTGCCAGTAGTGCCCTCACAGGGGGCCCCGCAGATACGCAGTATTTT. Complete variable domain (other parts from reference TRBV19 and TRBJ2-3): DGGITQSPKYLFRKEGQNVTLSCEQNLNHDAMYWYRQDPGQGLRLIYYSQIVNDFQKGDIAEGYSVSREKKESFPLTVTSAQKNPTAFYLCASSALTGGPADTQYFGPGTRLTVL.

This clonotype turned up a few times. V is TRBV27 and J is TRBJ2-7; 8 bases match TRBD1. The CDR3 length is 17 residues. With V trimmed by 5 bases and J by 1 base, 13 bases remained unmatched. From germline, CDR1 is MNHEY and CDR2 SMNVEV (reference sequence). CDR3 nucleotides: TGTGCCAGCAGTCCGCTGAGAACCGGGACAGGTTCCTACGAGCAGTACTTC. Translating gives CASSPLRTGTGSYEQYF.

In this sample, this clonotype turned up many times. The gene calls are TRBV28 and TRBJ2-5; weak D call: TRBD1 (5 bases). In germline, CDR1 is MDHEN, CDR2 SYDVKM. V was pared by 3 bases and J by 1 base, with 12 bases between. The CDR3 consists of 15 residues. CDR3 nucleotide sequence: TGTGCCAGCAGTTTTAAAGGGGCCTTCCAAGAGACCCAGTACTTC. Encoded protein: CASSFKGAFQETQYF.

At least ten counts were recorded for this clonotype. The chain uses TRBV4-3 and TRBJ1-5; 7 bases match TRBD1. Germline lookup yields CDR1 LGHNA and CDR2 YSLEER. The ends lost 3 bases at V and 2 bases at J; junction bases unmatched: 7. CDR3 length: 16 amino acids. CDR3 nucleotide sequence: TGCGCCAGCAGCCATAACCGGGACAGAGGCAATCAGCCCCAGCATTTT. This translates into CASSHNRDRGNQPQHF.

The sample holds many counts of this clonotype. The chain joins TRBV10-3 to TRBJ1-1; 7 bases fit TRBD1. This CDR3 has 13 residues. The germline V gene has CDR1 ENHRY and CDR2 SYGVKD. Germline trimming cut 10 bases from V and 4 bases from J; bases unmatched to any gene: 9. This CDR3 reads CATRETGITEAFF. The CDR3, as DNA: TGTGCCACCAGGGAGACAGGGATCACTGAAGCTTTCTTT.

This clonotype was counted ten times or more. The genes are TRBV7-2 and TRBJ2-5; D not resolved. With 0 bases removed from V and 1 base from J, the gap between germline ends came to 9 bases. The CDR3 consists of 15 residues. Germline lookup yields CDR1 SGHTA and CDR2 FQGNSA. CDR3 sequence: CASSLALGAQETQYF. DNA for the CDR3: TGTGCCAGCAGCTTAGCGCTGGGCGCCCAAGAGACCCAGTACTTC.

This clonotype was seen at least ten times. This chain links TRBV6-2 or TRBV6-3 with TRBJ1-1; TRBD1 might be the D (5 bases). The V end was cut by 5 bases, the J end by 3 bases, with 13 bases between. The CDR3 contains 14 residues. In germline, CDR1 is MNHEY, CDR2 SVGEGT. The CDR3 nucleotides are TGTGCCAGCAGTGAAGGGGTAGGGGACACTGAAGCTTTCTTT. This gives the protein CASSEGVGDTEAFF.

This clonotype occurred many times. The CDR3 here is CASSPTLNYGYTF. The CDR3 DNA sequence: TGTGCCAGCAGCCCTACACTGAACTATGGCTACACCTTC. This sequence joins TRBV6-5 and TRBJ1-2; D unclear. The V end was cut by 6 bases, the J end by 2 bases, with 10 bases between. CDR3 length equals 13 residues. CDR1 is MNHEY and CDR2 is SVGAGI in the germline V gene.

This clonotype was found many times. The chain couples TRBV3-1 to TRBJ1-3; no firm D call. Looked up from germline, CDR1 is LGHDT and CDR2 is YNNKEL (reference sequence). The CDR3 extends over 15 amino acids. V was trimmed by 0 bases and J by 5 bases, leaving 11 bases between them. DNA of the CDR3: TGTGCCAGCAGCCAAGATATAGGTTCGAGAAACACCATATATTTT. Protein product: CASSQDIGSRNTIYF.

This clonotype was recorded at least ten times. The V gene is TRBV9, the J gene TRBJ2-5, with D uncertain. The CDR3 extends over 13 amino acids. Per the germline V gene, CDR1 is SGDLS and CDR2 is YYNGEE. The V end was cut by 3 bases, the J end by 5 bases, with 11 bases between. CDR3 in amino acids: CASSANGRETQYF. CDR3 nucleotide sequence: TGTGCCAGCAGCGCTAACGGGCGGGAGACCCAGTACTTC. The complete variable domain, with remaining parts taken from reference TRBV9 and TRBJ2-5, reads DSGVTQTPKHLITATGQRVTLRCSPRSGDLSVYWYQQSLDQGLQFLIQYYNGEERAKGNILERFSAQQFPDLHSELNLSSLELGDSALYFCASSANGRETQYFGPGTRLLVL.

This clonotype was seen many times. This chain joins TRBV19 and TRBJ1-2, with a tentative D call TRBD1 (6 bases). V was pared by 10 bases and J by 0 bases, with 12 bases between. CDR1 is LNHDA and CDR2 is SQIVND in the germline V gene (reference sequence). The CDR3 length is 13 residues. The CDR3, as DNA: TGTGCCACCAAGGAGGGGGCTAACTATGGCTACACCTTC. Its translation is CATKEGANYGYTF.

This clonotype was counted ten times or more. The chain employs TRBV7-9 and TRBJ2-7; D call uncertain. This CDR3 comprises 12 residues. Germline loops: CDR1 SEHNR, CDR2 FQNEAQ (reference sequence). The ends were cut back, 1 base at V and 6 bases at J, with 7 bases in the middle. The CDR3 DNA sequence: TGTGCCAGCAGCTTAGTCGGGCCCGAGCAGTACTTC. Translation: CASSLVGPEQYF.

This clonotype showed up many times. V gene TRBV9 combines with J gene TRBJ2-6, with no clear D. The V gene's germline CDR1 is SGDLS and CDR2 YYNGEE. The CDR3 extends over 15 amino acids. V was shortened by 0 bases and J by 0 bases, with 4 bases between the two germline ends. CDR3 sequence: CASSVGSSGANVLTF. The CDR3 DNA reads as TGTGCCAGCAGCGTAGGGAGCTCTGGGGCCAACGTCCTGACTTTC.

This clonotype was recorded at least ten times. The CDR3 DNA is TGCGCCAGCAGCCGAGAGCGGGGGGCCAACTACGAGCAGTACTTC. Translation gives CASSRERGANYEQYF. The J gene is TRBJ2-7, the V gene TRBV4-1, with TRBD2 matching 9 bases. V gave up 4 bases and J gave up 3 bases; unmatched junction bases: 7. The CDR3 length is 15 residues. Germline CDR1 and CDR2: MGHRA and YSYEKL.

This clonotype has a handful of counts. This sequence joins TRBV5-1 and TRBJ1-1, with a possible D match to TRBD1 (6 bases). The V end was cut by 4 bases, the J end by 5 bases, with 18 bases between. This CDR3 spans 15 amino acids. Looked up from germline, CDR1 is SGHRS and CDR2 is YFSETQ. This CDR3 reads CASSDLTGSGTEAFF. DNA of the CDR3: TGCGCCAGCAGCGACCTGACAGGATCGGGAACTGAAGCTTTCTTT.

As regards this clonotype: Only one base separates this from a far larger clonotype, so it likely reflects a read error. This rearrangement joins TRBV27 to TRBJ2-1; D is unclear. Germline V gives CDR1 MNHEY, CDR2 SMNVEV (reference sequence). The CDR3 sequence is 14 residues long. V lost 8 bases and J 8 bases, leaving 19 bases between the germline ends. This chain's CDR3 is CASPDTTSGYEQFF. The CDR3 coding sequence is TGTGCCAGCCCCGACACTACGTCAGGCTATGAGCAGTTCTTC.

This clonotype has just a few counts. Given a much more abundant clone one base away, this may be a read error. This sequence joins TRBV6-1 and TRBJ2-1, with 14 bases identical to TRBD2. CDR1 is MNHNS and CDR2 is SASEGT in the germline V gene. The CDR3 consists of 19 residues. The CDR3 spells CASSYLGTSGSPSYNGQFF. CDR3 coding DNA: TGTGCCAGCAGTTATCTCGGGACTAGCGGGAGCCCATCCTACAATGGGCAGTTCTTC.

This clonotype was seen repeatedly, ten times or more. The CDR3 DNA is TGCGCCAGCAGCTTGGAGGGGTCTCAGCCCCAGCATTTT. Amino acid sequence: CASSLEGSQPQHF. This chain connects TRBV5-1 to TRBJ1-5, with D tentatively TRBD1 (5 bases). Trimming removed 0 bases from V and 6 bases from J, with 7 bases in between. Germline CDR1 and CDR2: SGHRS and YFSETQ. The CDR3 consists of 13 residues. Drawing the rest from reference TRBV5-1 and TRBJ1-5, the complete variable domain is KAGVTQTPRYLIKTRGQQVTLSCSPISGHRSVSWYQQTPGQGLQFLFEYFSETQRNKGNFPGRFSGRQFSNSRSEMNVSTLELGDSALYLCASSLEGSQPQHFGDGTRLSIL.

This clonotype occurred many times. The gene calls are TRBV2 and TRBJ2-3, with TRBD2 matching over 8 bases. The CDR3 has 23 amino acids. V lost 5 bases and J lost 3; bases outside the gene matches: 31. From germline, CDR1 is SNHLY and CDR2 FYNNEI. The CDR3 sequence: CASSPRRGAFVRVAGDDTDTQYF. The DNA for the CDR3 is TGTGCCAGCAGTCCCCGGCGGGGGGCGTTTGTACGTGTGGCGGGAGATGATACAGATACGCAGTATTTT.

This clonotype was seen many times. V and J are TRBV29-1 and TRBJ2-5; 8 nucleotides line up with TRBD2. The V gene end was trimmed by 3 bases and the J gene end by 7 bases; junction bases not matched to a gene: 16. In germline, CDR1 is SQVTM, CDR2 ANQGSEA. This CDR3 is built from 16 residues. The CDR3 bases are TGCAGCGTTGATAGCGGGTCTAGCGGGCCCCCCACGACCCAGTACTTC. Amino acid sequence: CSVDSGSSGPPTTQYF. The full variable domain, with the rest looked up from reference TRBV29-1 and TRBJ2-5, is SAVISQKPSRDICQRGTSLTIQCQVDSQVTMMFWYRQQPGQSLTLIATANQGSEATYESGFVIDKFPISRPNLTFSTLTVSNMSPEDSSIYLCSVDSGSSGPPTTQYFGPGTRLLVL.

This clonotype was seen repeatedly, ten times or more. The chain is built from TRBV24-1 and TRBJ2-5; TRBD2 aligns across 11 bases. The ends lost 2 bases at V and 3 bases at J; junction bases unmatched: 4. The CDR3 extends over 16 amino acids. Germline lookup yields CDR1 KGHDR and CDR2 SFDVKD. In nucleotides, the CDR3 is TGTGCCACCAGTGATTCCGGGACTAGCGGAGAAGAGACCCAGTACTTC. As protein: CATSDSGTSGEETQYF.

Ten or more counts support this clonotype. The chain uses TRBV20-1 and TRBJ2-2; D remains unclear. The CDR3 covers 14 residues. CDR1 and CDR2 from the germline V gene are DFQATT and SNEGSKA (reference sequence). V dropped 6 bases and J dropped 0 bases, with 11 bases sitting between them. CDR3 nucleotide sequence: TGCAGTGCCACCCCACTATCGAACACCGGGGAGCTGTTTTTT. Translated: CSATPLSNTGELFF.

The chain carries TRBV7-2 and TRBJ1-2; 7 nucleotides match TRBD1. This CDR3 comprises 14 residues. CDR1 is SGHTA, CDR2 FQGNSA, per germline. The ends lost 5 bases at V and 3 bases at J; junction bases unmatched: 6. In DNA form, the CDR3 reads TGTGCCAGCAGCCGGGGACAGCCAGACTATGGCTACACCTTC. Translated: CASSRGQPDYGYTF.